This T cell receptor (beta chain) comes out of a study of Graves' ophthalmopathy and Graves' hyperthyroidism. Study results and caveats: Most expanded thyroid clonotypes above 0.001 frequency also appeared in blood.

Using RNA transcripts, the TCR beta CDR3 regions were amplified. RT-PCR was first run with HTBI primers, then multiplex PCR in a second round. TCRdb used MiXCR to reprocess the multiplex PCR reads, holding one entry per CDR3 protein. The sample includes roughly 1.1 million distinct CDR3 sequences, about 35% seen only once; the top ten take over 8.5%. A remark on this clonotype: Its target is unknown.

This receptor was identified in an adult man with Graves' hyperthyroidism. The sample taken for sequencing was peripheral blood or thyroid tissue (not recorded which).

DNA for the CDR3: TGTGCCACCAGTGGGCCAGGTGGGGTTGGGGCCAACGTCCTGACTTTC. Its translation is CATSGPGGVGANVLTF. This chain links TRBV24-1 with TRBJ2-6; D remains ambiguous. V dropped 5 bases and J dropped 3 bases, with 13 bases sitting between them. Germline CDR1 reads KGHDR; CDR2 reads SFDVKD. The CDR3 totals 16 residues.